Listed below are T cell receptor beta chains from one sample, sequenced in a study of blood T cells in healthy people across ages. TCRdb fed the 5' RACE reads into MiXCR, producing one record per CDR3 protein. The repertoire holds about 570,000 distinct CDR3 sequences, with 25% to 30% as singletons. Sample: blood. The receptor source for this set is a woman between 65 and 79 years old in good health. CDR3s include the opening cysteine and the closing phenylalanine or tryptophan. D genes are given only for firm matches. The size entry is marked missing in some rows and otherwise reads once, few, many or a size class.

clone size: NA; J gene: TRBJ2-7; V gene: TRBV7-2; D gene: NA; CDR3 protein: CASSPPGGRDEQYF; CDR3 DNA: TGTGCCAGCAGCCCACCGGGGGGCCGCGACGAGCAGTACTTC
clone size: few; J gene: TRBJ2-7; V gene: TRBV5-1; D gene: TRBD1; CDR3 protein: CASSLVTGWSYEQYF; CDR3 DNA: TGCGCCAGCAGCTTGGTGACAGGGTGGTCCTACGAGCAGTACTTC
clone size: NA; J gene: TRBJ2-3; V gene: TRBV29-1; D gene: TRBD2; CDR3 protein: CSVSGGAEISTDTQYF; CDR3 DNA: TGCAGCGTGAGCGGGGGGGCCGAGATATCCACAGATACGCAGTATTTT
clone size: NA; J gene: TRBJ2-7; V gene: TRBV7-6; D gene: TRBD2; CDR3 protein: CASSSTSGGDLREQYF; CDR3 DNA: TGTGCCAGCAGCTCGACTAGCGGGGGGGACCTCCGCGAGCAGTACTTC
clone size: few; J gene: TRBJ2-1; V gene: TRBV11-3; D gene: TRBD2; CDR3 protein: CASTGLAGTAENEQFF; CDR3 DNA: TGTGCCAGCACCGGACTAGCGGGGACGGCTGAGAATGAGCAGTTCTTC
clone size: few; J gene: TRBJ2-7; V gene: TRBV27; D gene: NA; CDR3 protein: CASRQQGATYEQYF; CDR3 DNA: TGTGCCAGCCGTCAGCAAGGGGCCACCTACGAGCAGTACTTC
clone size: few; J gene: TRBJ2-5; V gene: TRBV5-1; D gene: TRBD1; CDR3 protein: CASSLSLTGGEETQYF; CDR3 DNA: TGCGCCAGCAGCTTGTCGCTGACAGGGGGCGAGGAGACCCAGTACTTC
clone size: NA; J gene: TRBJ2-3; V gene: TRBV24-1; D gene: TRBD1; CDR3 protein: CATSDLGTGVGDTQYF; CDR3 DNA: TGTGCCACCAGTGATTTGGGGACAGGGGTGGGAGATACGCAGTATTTT
clone size: NA; J gene: TRBJ1-2; V gene: TRBV7-6; D gene: TRBD1; CDR3 protein: CASSPRQGDYGYTF; CDR3 DNA: TGTGCCAGCAGCCCTCGACAGGGAGACTATGGCTACACCTTC
clone size: few; J gene: TRBJ2-1; V gene: TRBV4-3; D gene: TRBD1; CDR3 protein: CASSQIRGQGSNEQFF; CDR3 DNA: TGCGCCAGCAGCCAAATCAGGGGACAGGGTAGCAATGAGCAGTTCTTC
clone size: NA; J gene: TRBJ2-3; V gene: TRBV7-2; D gene: TRBD2; CDR3 protein: CASSLRVAGGPGDTQYF; CDR3 DNA: TGTGCCAGCAGCTTAAGAGTTGCGGGGGGTCCGGGTGATACGCAGTATTTT
clone size: NA; J gene: TRBJ2-2; V gene: TRBV7-2; D gene: TRBD2; CDR3 protein: CASSLVPSGNTGELFF; CDR3 DNA: TGTGCCAGCAGCTTAGTTCCTAGCGGGAACACCGGGGAGCTGTTTTTT
clone size: many; J gene: TRBJ2-7; V gene: TRBV6-2/TRBV6-3; D gene: NA; CDR3 protein: CASRTYEDEQYF; CDR3 DNA: TGTGCCAGCAGAACTTACGAGGACGAGCAGTACTTC
clone size: NA; J gene: TRBJ2-7; V gene: TRBV20-1; D gene: NA; CDR3 protein: CSAFREGPGYEQYF; CDR3 DNA: TGCAGTGCTTTCAGAGAGGGGCCGGGGTACGAGCAGTACTTC
clone size: NA; J gene: TRBJ1-5; V gene: TRBV7-9; D gene: NA; CDR3 protein: CASSPPQLGGQGQPQHF; CDR3 DNA: TGTGCCAGCAGCCCGCCCCAACTGGGGGGCCAAGGGCAGCCCCAGCATTTT
clone size: NA; J gene: TRBJ1-5; V gene: TRBV20-1; D gene: NA; CDR3 protein: CSVPGGTRQPQHF; CDR3 DNA: TGCAGTGTCCCGGGGGGAACGAGACAGCCCCAGCATTTT
clone size: NA; J gene: TRBJ2-7; V gene: TRBV3-1; D gene: TRBD1; CDR3 protein: CASADRGLYEQYF; CDR3 DNA: TGTGCCAGCGCTGACAGGGGGCTTTACGAGCAGTACTTC
clone size: few; J gene: TRBJ1-2; V gene: TRBV19; D gene: NA; CDR3 protein: CASSIDLNRPYGYTF; CDR3 DNA: TGTGCCAGTAGTATAGATCTAAACAGACCCTATGGCTACACCTTC
clone size: NA; J gene: TRBJ1-2; V gene: TRBV12-3/TRBV12-4; D gene: TRBD1; CDR3 protein: CASSVSGTGGQGYGYTF; CDR3 DNA: TGTGCCAGCAGTGTATCTGGGACAGGGGGCCAAGGGTATGGCTACACCTTC
clone size: few; J gene: TRBJ2-1; V gene: TRBV20-1; D gene: NA; CDR3 protein: CSASSGGSYNEQFF; CDR3 DNA: TGCAGTGCTAGTTCGGGTGGCTCCTACAATGAGCAGTTCTTC
clone size: NA; J gene: TRBJ1-1; V gene: TRBV15; D gene: TRBD1; CDR3 protein: CATRVTGGGANTEAFF; CDR3 DNA: TGTGCCACCAGGGTAACAGGGGGTGGCGCGAACACTGAAGCTTTCTTT
clone size: few; J gene: TRBJ1-4; V gene: TRBV29-1; D gene: NA; CDR3 protein: CSVAEGHGGEKLFF; CDR3 DNA: TGCAGCGTTGCTGAAGGACACGGGGGTGAAAAACTGTTTTTT
clone size: NA; J gene: TRBJ2-1; V gene: TRBV25-1; D gene: NA; CDR3 protein: CASSDLGLGGRYNEQFF; CDR3 DNA: TGTGCCAGCAGTGATCTTGGATTAGGCGGCAGATACAATGAGCAGTTCTTC
clone size: NA; J gene: TRBJ1-2; V gene: TRBV6-2/TRBV6-3; D gene: NA; CDR3 protein: CASSYSLSVNGYTF; CDR3 DNA: TGTGCCAGCAGTTACTCGCTGTCAGTAAATGGCTACACCTTC
clone size: few; J gene: TRBJ2-1; V gene: TRBV29-1; D gene: TRBD1; CDR3 protein: CSVLNRGPYNEQFF; CDR3 DNA: TGCAGCGTTTTAAACAGGGGCCCCTACAATGAGCAGTTCTTC
clone size: NA; J gene: TRBJ1-3; V gene: TRBV10-3; D gene: NA; CDR3 protein: CAISPDSKGNTIYF; CDR3 DNA: TGTGCCATCAGTCCCGACAGTAAAGGAAACACCATATATTTT
clone size: NA; J gene: TRBJ2-5; V gene: TRBV2; D gene: NA; CDR3 protein: CASSDLEGRETQYF; CDR3 DNA: TGTGCCAGCAGTGACCTCGAGGGCAGGGAGACCCAGTACTTC
clone size: few; J gene: TRBJ1-2; V gene: TRBV5-6; D gene: NA; CDR3 protein: CASSLRQLNYGYTF; CDR3 DNA: TGTGCCAGCAGCTTGAGACAGCTCAACTATGGCTACACCTTC
clone size: NA; J gene: TRBJ1-2; V gene: TRBV3-1; D gene: NA; CDR3 protein: CASSRAEYGYTF; CDR3 DNA: TGTGCCAGCAGCCGGGCAGAGTATGGCTACACCTTC